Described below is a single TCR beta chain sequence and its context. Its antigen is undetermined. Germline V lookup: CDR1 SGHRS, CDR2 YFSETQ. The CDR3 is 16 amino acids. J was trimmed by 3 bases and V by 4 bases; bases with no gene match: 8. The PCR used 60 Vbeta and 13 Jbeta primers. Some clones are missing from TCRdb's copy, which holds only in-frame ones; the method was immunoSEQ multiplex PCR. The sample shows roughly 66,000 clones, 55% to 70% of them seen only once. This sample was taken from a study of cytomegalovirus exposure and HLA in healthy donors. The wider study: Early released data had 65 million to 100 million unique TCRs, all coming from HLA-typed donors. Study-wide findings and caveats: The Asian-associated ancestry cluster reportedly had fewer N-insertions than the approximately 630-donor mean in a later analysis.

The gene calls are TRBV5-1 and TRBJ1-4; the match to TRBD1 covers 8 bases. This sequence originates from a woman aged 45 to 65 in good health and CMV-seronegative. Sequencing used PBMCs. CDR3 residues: CASSTGQGEANEKLFF. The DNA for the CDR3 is TGCGCCAGCAGCACTGGACAGGGAGAGGCTAATGAAAAACTGTTTTTT. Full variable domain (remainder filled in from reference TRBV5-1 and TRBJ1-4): KAGVTQTPRYLIKTRGQQVTLSCSPISGHRSVSWYQQTPGQGLQFLFEYFSETQRNKGNFPGRFSGRQFSNSRSEMNVSTLELGDSALYLCASSTGQGEANEKLFFGSGTQLSVL.